This passage covers 2 T cell receptor beta chains from one sample sequenced in a study of blood T cell repertoires in COVID-19. The assay was immunoSEQ multiplex PCR, and TCRdb's table has in-frame clones only and misses some. This sample has hundreds of thousands of clones, with roughly 89% found just once. The source material was peripheral blood. The receptors here all came from a woman between 18 and 29 years old who had recovered from COVID-19.

V gene TRBV5-4 combines with J gene TRBJ2-1; 9 nucleotides match TRBD2. This CDR3 spans 16 amino acids. Trimming took 0 bases from V and 7 from J; bases not matched to a gene: 8. The V gene's germline CDR1 is SGHNT and CDR2 YYREEE (reference sequence). For the CDR3, the DNA is TGTGCCAGCAGCTTGGATAATGCGGGAGGGCATAATGAGCAGTTCTTC. The encoded protein is CASSLDNAGGHNEQFF. Full variable domain (rest looked up from reference TRBV5-4 and TRBJ2-1): ETGVTQSPTHLIKTRGQQVTLRCSSQSGHNTVSWYQQALGQGPQFIFQYYREEENGRGNFPPRFSGLQFPNYSSELNVNALELDDSALYLCASSLDNAGGHNEQFFGPGTRLTVL.

This chain links TRBV29-1 with TRBJ2-3; 10 bases map to TRBD2. CDR3 length: 16 residues. Germline V gives CDR1 SQVTM, CDR2 ANQGSEA. V was pared by 6 bases and J by 0 bases, with 9 bases of the junction left unmatched. The CDR3, as DNA: TGCAGCGTATTAGGACTAGCGGAACTTAGCACAGATACGCAGTATTTT. Translating gives CSVLGLAELSTDTQYF.